A single T cell receptor beta chain is shown here with its context. Its antigen is not yet known. Base qualities are missing; no much larger clone stands one base away. Library generation was performed with PCR. Sequencing used an Illumina HiSeq 2500. TCR library preparation used molecular barcoding, with unique molecular identifiers applied to normalize quantification of the TCRbeta repertoire. Clones were called with MiXCR by TCRdb after fastp trimmed the public reads at Q25, and only in-frame beta chains were retained. Each entry is one CDR3 protein sequence, shown with its most common DNA and genes. The sample has under 400,000 distinct CDR3 sequences on record, around 25% of them singletons. The ten top clones hold around 9.9% of the sample. This sample is drawn from a study of T-cell reconstitution after alpha-beta-depleted transplantation in children (TCRdb year 2016). Broadly, across the study: Using TCR repertoire profiling, the study quantitatively followed how T-cell immune reconstitution unfolded in children after TCRalphabeta/CD19-depleted allogeneic hematopoietic cell transplantation.

Including the terminal cysteine and phenylalanine, the CDR3 comprises 14 residues. The only DNA kept is the CDR3, 42 bases in frame from the first base. V loses 0 bases of germline sequence and J loses 3 bases, and the interval between the two ends is 6 bases. For CDR1 and CDR2, the germline V gene (reference sequence) lists WNHNN and SYGVQD. This sample's treatment or condition label indicates: allogeneic hematopoietic cell transplantation with graft depleted of TCRalphabeta T cells and CD19 B cells. The transplant recipients were children given TCRalphabeta/CD19-depleted allogeneic hematopoietic cell grafts. Study-level results and caveats: Hyperexpanded clone frequencies declined over subsequent months; after one year, T-cell counts and TCRbeta diversity were mostly attributed to newly produced T cells. In some patients, the high TCRbeta diversity seen at day 60 was put down to recipient T cells and intrathymic progenitors that had survived conditioning. Apparently early alphabetaT-cell count recovery about two months after transplant reportedly relied on only several hundred rapidly expanded clones derived from non-depleted graft cells.

The specimen was PBMCs, mostly from graft donor cells, collected 180 days after TCRalphabeta/CD19-depleted stem cell transplant. The receptor comes from a male patient between 5 and 17 years old who had a stem cell transplant for acute lymphoblastic leukemia, so the T cells may come from the graft donor. The V and J segments used are TRBV10-1 and TRBJ2-1; too little of a D gene remains to name it. Read as DNA, the sequence is TGCGCCAGCAGTGAGTCCGGGTTCTACAATGAGCAGTTCTTC. Its translation reads: CASSESGFYNEQFF.